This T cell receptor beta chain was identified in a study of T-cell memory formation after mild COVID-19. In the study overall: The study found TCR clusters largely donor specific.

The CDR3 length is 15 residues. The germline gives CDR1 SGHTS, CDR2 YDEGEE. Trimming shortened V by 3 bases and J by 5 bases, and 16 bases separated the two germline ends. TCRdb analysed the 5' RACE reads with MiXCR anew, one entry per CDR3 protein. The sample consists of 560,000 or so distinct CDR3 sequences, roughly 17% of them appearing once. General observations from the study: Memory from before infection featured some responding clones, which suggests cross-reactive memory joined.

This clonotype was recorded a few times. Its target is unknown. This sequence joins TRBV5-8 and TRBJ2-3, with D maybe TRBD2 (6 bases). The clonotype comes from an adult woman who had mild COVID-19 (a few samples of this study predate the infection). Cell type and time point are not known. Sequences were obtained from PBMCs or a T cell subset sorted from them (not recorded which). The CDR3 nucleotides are TGTGCCAGCAGCTCCTCAGGGAGGCCGGAAGATACGCAGTATTTT. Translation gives CASSSSGRPEDTQYF. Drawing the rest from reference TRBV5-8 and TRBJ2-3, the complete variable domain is EAGVTQSPTHLIKTRGQQATLRCSPISGHTSVYWYQQALGLGLQFLLWYDEGEERNRGNFPPRFSGRQFPNYSSELNVNALELEDSALYLCASSSSGRPEDTQYFGPGTRLTVL.